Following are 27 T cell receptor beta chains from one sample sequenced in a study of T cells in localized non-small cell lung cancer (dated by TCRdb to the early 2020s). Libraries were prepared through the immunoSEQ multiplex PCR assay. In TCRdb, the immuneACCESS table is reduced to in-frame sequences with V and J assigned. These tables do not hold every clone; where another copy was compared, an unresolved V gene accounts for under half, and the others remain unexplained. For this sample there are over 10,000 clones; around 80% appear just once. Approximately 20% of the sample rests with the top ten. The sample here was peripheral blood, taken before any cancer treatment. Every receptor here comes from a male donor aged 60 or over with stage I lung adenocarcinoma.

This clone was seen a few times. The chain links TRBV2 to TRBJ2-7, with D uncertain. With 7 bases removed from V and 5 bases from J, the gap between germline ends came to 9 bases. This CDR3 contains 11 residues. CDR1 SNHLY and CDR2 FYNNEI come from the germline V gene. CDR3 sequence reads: CASTRWDEQYF. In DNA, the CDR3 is TGTGCCAGCACGCGGTGGGACGAGCAGTACTTC.

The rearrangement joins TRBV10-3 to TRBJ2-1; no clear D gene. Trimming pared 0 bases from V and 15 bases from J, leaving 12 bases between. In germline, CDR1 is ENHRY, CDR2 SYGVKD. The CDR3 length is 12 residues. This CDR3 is CAISESVESAFF. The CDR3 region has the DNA TGTGCCATCAGTGAGTCGGTAGAGTCTGCGTTCTTC.

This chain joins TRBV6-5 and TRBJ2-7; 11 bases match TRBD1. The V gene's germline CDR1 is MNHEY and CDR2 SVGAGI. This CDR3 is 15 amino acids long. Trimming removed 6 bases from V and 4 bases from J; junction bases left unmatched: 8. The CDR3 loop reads CASSKRGQGGYEQYF. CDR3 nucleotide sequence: TGTGCCAGCAGCAAAAGGGGACAGGGGGGATACGAGCAGTACTTC.

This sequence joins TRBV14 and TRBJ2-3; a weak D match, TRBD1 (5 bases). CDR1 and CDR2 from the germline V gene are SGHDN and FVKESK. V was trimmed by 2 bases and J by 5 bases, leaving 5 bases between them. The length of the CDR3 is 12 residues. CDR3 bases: TGTGCCAGCAGCCAAAGGGGAGATACGCAGTATTTT. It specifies CASSQRGDTQYF.

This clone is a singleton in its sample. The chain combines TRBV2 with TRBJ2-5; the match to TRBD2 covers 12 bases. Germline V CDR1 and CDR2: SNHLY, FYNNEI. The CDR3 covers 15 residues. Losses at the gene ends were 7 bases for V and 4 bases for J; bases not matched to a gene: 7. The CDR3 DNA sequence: TGTGCCAGCAATCGACTAGCGGGAGCGGTAGAGACCCAGTACTTC. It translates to CASNRLAGAVETQYF.

The CDR3 protein is CASTRRGDRVNTEAFF. In DNA, the CDR3 is TGTGCCAGCACCCGGAGGGGGGACAGGGTCAACACTGAAGCTTTCTTT. The chain joins TRBV5-5 to TRBJ1-1, with 9 bases identical to TRBD1. CDR1 and CDR2 (germline): SGHKS, YYEKEE (reference sequence). This CDR3 has 16 amino acids. After removal of 6 bases from V and 2 bases from J, the junction contained 11 bases not matched to a gene.

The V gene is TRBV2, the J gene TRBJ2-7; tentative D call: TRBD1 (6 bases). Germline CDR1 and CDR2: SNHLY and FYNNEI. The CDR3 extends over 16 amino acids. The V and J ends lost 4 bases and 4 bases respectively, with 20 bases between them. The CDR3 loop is CASSAKLVTGRYEQYF. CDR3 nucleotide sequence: TGTGCCAGCAGTGCGAAGTTAGTGACAGGACGATACGAGCAGTACTTC. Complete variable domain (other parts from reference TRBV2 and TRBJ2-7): EPEVTQTPSHQVTQMGQEVILRCVPISNHLYFYWYRQILGQKVEFLVSFYNNEISEKSEIFDDQFSVERPDGSNFTLKIRSTKLEDSAMYFCASSAKLVTGRYEQYFGPGTRLTVT.

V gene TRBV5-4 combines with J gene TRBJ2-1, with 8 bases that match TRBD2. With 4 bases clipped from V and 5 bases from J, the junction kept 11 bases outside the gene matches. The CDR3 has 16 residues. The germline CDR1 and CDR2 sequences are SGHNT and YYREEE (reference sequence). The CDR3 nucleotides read TGTGCCAGCAGCGTGGCCGGGACTAGGATTAACAATGAGCAGTTCTTC. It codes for CASSVAGTRINNEQFF.

The CDR3 region has the DNA TGTGCCAGCAGTGAACTAGCGGGAGCCCAAGAGACCCAGTACTTC. Translation gives CASSELAGAQETQYF. The chain uses TRBV6-4 and TRBJ2-5; 11 bases agree with TRBD2. The junction had 1 base not matched to a gene; V was cut back by 3 bases and J by 1 base. CDR1 is MRHNA, CDR2 SNTAGT, per germline. CDR3 length: 15 residues.

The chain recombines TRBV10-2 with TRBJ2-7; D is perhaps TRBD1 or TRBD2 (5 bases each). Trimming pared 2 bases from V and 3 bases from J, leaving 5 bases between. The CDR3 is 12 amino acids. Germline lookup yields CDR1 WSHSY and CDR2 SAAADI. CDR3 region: CASSEGGYEQYF. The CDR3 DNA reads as TGCGCCAGCAGTGAGGGGGGCTACGAGCAGTACTTC.

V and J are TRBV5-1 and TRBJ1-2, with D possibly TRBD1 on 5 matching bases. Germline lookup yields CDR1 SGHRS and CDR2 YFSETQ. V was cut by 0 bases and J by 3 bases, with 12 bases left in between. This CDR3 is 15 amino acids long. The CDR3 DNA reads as TGCGCCAGCAGCTTGGATGGGGCCAATTACTATGGCTACACCTTC. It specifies CASSLDGANYYGYTF.

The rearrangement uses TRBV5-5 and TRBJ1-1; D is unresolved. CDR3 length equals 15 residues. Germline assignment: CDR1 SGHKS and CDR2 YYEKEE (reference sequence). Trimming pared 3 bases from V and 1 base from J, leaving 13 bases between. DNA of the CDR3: TGTGCCAGCAGCTCCCAGAGTTTGGGGAACACTGAAGCTTTCTTT. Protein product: CASSSQSLGNTEAFF.

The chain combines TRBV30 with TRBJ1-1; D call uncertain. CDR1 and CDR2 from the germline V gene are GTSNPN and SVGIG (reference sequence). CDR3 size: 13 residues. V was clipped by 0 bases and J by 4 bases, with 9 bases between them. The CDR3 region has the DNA TGTGCCTGGAGTGTAGCGGCAGCCACTGAAGCTTTCTTT. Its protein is CAWSVAAATEAFF.

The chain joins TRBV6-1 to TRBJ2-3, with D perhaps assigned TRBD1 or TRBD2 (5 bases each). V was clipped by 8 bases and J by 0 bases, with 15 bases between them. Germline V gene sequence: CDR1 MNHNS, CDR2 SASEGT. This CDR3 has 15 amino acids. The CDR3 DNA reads TGTGCCAGCGCGACAGAGGGCTATAGCACAGATACGCAGTATTTT. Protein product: CASATEGYSTDTQYF.

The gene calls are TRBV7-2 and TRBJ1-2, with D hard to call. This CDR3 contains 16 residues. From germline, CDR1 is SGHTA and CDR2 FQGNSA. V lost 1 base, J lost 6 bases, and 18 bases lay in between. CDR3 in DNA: TGTGCCAGCAGCTTAGAGGGTGCGGGTACGGCAAATGGCTACACCTTC. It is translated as CASSLEGAGTANGYTF.

Here the CDR3 reads CASSTSGDKDEQFF. Here the CDR3 DNA reads TGTGCCTCATCAACTAGCGGGGATAAGGATGAGCAGTTCTTC. The V and J genes are TRBV19 and TRBJ2-1; TRBD2 matches 10 bases. The V and J ends lost 11 bases and 8 bases, in that order; junction bases with no gene match: 12. CDR1 is LNHDA, CDR2 SQIVND, per germline (reference sequence). The CDR3 covers 14 residues.

The CDR3 reads CASNLRTGVNEKLFF. For the CDR3, the DNA is TGTGCCAGCAACCTCCGGACAGGGGTTAATGAAAAACTGTTTTTT. The chain couples TRBV28 to TRBJ1-4; 9 positions agree with TRBD1. Germline-derived CDR1 and CDR2 are MDHEN and SYDVKM. V trimming: 7 bases; J trimming: 4 bases; junction bases outside the gene matches: 7. The CDR3 is 15 residues long.

The CDR3 region is CASRRAGSSGANVLTF. The CDR3 region has the DNA TGTGCCAGCAGGCGGGCAGGGAGCTCTGGGGCCAACGTCCTGACTTTC. V gene TRBV14 combines with J gene TRBJ2-6, with D perhaps given as TRBD1 or TRBD2 (5 bases each). Trimming took 6 bases from V and 0 from J, leaving 12 bases between them. CDR3 length equals 16 residues. Germline CDR1 and CDR2: SGHDN and FVKESK. Using reference TRBV14 and TRBJ2-6 for the parts outside the CDR3, the full variable domain is EAGVTQFPSHSVIEKGQTVTLRCDPISGHDNLYWYRRVMGKEIKFLLHFVKESKQDESGMPNNRFLAERTGGTYSTLKVQPAELEDSGVYFCASRRAGSSGANVLTFGAGSRLTVL.

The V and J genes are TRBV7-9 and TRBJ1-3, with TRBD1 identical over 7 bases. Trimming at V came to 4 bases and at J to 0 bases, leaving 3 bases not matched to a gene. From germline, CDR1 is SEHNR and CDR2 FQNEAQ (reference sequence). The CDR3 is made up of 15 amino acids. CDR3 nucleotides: TGTGCCAGCAGCTACAGGGGATTCTCTGGAAACACCATATATTTT. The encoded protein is CASSYRGFSGNTIYF. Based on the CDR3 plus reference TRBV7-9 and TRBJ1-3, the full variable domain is DTGVSQNPRHKITKRGQNVTFRCDPISEHNRLYWYRQTLGQGPEFLTYFQNEAQLEKSRLLSDRFSAERPKGSFSTLEIQRTEQGDSAMYLCASSYRGFSGNTIYFGEGSWLTVV.

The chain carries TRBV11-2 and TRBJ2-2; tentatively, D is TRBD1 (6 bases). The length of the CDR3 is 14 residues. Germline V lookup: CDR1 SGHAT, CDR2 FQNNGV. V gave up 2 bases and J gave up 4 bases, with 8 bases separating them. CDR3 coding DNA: TGTGCCAGCAGCTTACTACAGGGCACCGGGGAGCTGTTTTTT. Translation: CASSLLQGTGELFF. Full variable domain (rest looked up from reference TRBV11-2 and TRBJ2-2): EAGVAQSPRYKIIEKRQSVAFWCNPISGHATLYWYQQILGQGPKLLIQFQNNGVVDDSQLPKDRFSAERLKGVDSTLKIQPAKLEDSAVYLCASSLLQGTGELFFGEGSRLTVL.

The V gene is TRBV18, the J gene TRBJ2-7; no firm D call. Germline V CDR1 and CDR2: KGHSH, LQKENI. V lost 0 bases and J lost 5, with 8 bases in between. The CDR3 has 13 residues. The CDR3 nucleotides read TGTGCCAGCTCACCACCCTCGATTCACGAGCAGTACTTC. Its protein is CASSPPSIHEQYF.

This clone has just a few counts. CDR3 DNA sequence: TGTGCCAGCAGCTTGGGGGCGGGAGCGGACGAGCAGTACTTC. Amino acid sequence: CASSLGAGADEQYF. The V call is TRBV7-9, the J call TRBJ2-7; possible D gene TRBD2, 7 bases. The length of the CDR3 is 14 residues. V lost 3 bases to trimming and J lost 5 bases, with 14 bases between them. Germline CDR1 and CDR2: SEHNR and FQNEAQ (reference sequence).

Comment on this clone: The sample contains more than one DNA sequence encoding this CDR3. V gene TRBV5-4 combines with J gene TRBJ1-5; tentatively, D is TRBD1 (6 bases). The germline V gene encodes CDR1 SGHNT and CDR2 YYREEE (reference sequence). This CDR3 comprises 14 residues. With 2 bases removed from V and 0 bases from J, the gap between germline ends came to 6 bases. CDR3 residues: CASSLGGSNQPQHF. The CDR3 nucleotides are TGTGCCAGCAGCTTAGGGGGTAGCAATCAGCCCCAGCATTTT.

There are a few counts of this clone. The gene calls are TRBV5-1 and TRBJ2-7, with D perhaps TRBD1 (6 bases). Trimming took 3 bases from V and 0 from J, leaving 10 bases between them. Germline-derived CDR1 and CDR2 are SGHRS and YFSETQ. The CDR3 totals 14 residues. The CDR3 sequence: CASSSGQPSYEQYF. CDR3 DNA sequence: TGCGCCAGCAGCTCTGGACAGCCCTCCTACGAGCAGTACTTC.

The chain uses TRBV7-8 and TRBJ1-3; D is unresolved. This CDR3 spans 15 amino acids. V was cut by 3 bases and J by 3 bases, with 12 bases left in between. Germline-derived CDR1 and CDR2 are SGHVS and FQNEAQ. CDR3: CASSLGLSGGNTIYF. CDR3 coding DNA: TGTGCCAGCAGCTTGGGGTTGTCAGGTGGAAACACCATATATTTT.

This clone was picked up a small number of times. In DNA form, the CDR3 reads TGTGCCAGCAGCTTCGGCTACGGGAGAGGAGGGTACGAGCAGTACTTC. Amino acids: CASSFGYGRGGYEQYF. The chain carries TRBV7-3 and TRBJ2-7, with D maybe TRBD2 (6 bases). This CDR3 has 16 residues. Deletions cut 3 bases from V and 4 bases from J, with 19 bases between. Germline CDR1 is SGHTA and CDR2 is FQGTGA.

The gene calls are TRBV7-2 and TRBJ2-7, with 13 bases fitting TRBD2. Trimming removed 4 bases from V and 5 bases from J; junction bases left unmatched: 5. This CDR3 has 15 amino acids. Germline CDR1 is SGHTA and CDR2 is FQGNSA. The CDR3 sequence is CASSWTSGSDDEQYF. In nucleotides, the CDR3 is TGTGCCAGCAGCTGGACTAGCGGGAGTGACGACGAGCAGTACTTC.